This TCR beta chain was documented in a study of CD8+ T cells in alopecia areata. Study overall: Oral tofacitinib (5 to 10 mg twice daily) was administered to treated patients. The drug, tofacitinib, lasted 6 to 18 months, followed by 6 months off drug.

Comments on this clone: Antigen specificity is unknown.

Study-wide results and limits: Tofacitinib did not eliminate many expanded lesional clones from scalp or blood. Within the top 100, expanded CD8+ clones significantly decreased with tofacitinib, as did scalp clonality.

TCR sequencing used cDNA made by reverse transcription of extracted RNA. The method was immunoSEQ multiplex PCR; TCRdb's version includes in-frame clones alone and lacks a portion of them. The data contain 100,000 to 120,000 clones, 55% to 60% of them singletons. The treatment was: oral pan-JAK inhibitor, 5-10 mg twice daily. CDR1 is GTSNPN and CDR2 is SVGIG in the germline V gene (reference sequence). The CDR3 sequence is 13 residues long. The germline V and J ends were trimmed by 2 bases and 7 bases, with 14 bases remaining between them. This clonotype was sampled from a human donor with alopecia areata. The gene calls are TRBV30 and TRBJ1-2, with D perhaps matching TRBD1 (5 bases). Material: CD4+ T cells sorted from blood, obtained at week 24, from a patient treated with tofacitinib. The DNA of the CDR3 is TGTGCCTGGAGTAATTTTCGGGGCTTTGGCTACACCTTC. Translation gives CAWSNFRGFGYTF.